These 25 T cell receptor beta chains share one sample of origin, sequenced in a study of PD-L1 blockade in urothelial cancer. Sequenced by immunoSEQ multiplex PCR; TCRdb stores in-frame clones only, minus some. The sample contains fewer than 80,000 clones, approximately 81% of which appear only once. Sample time point: pretreatment peripheral blood. The sequencing used PBMCs, collected around atezolizumab (anti-PD-L1) treatment. These receptors were collected from a man in his sixties or seventies with urothelial cancer.

This clone is a singleton in its sample. This chain uses TRBV25-1 with TRBJ2-7, with a weak D call TRBD1 (6 bases). The CDR3 spans 13 residues. Germline CDR1 and CDR2: MGHDK and SYGVNS. Trimming left V 6 bases short and J 5 bases short, with 14 bases between. The CDR3 is CASRDPGDDEQYF. The CDR3 nucleotides are TGTGCCAGCAGGGATCCAGGGGACGACGAGCAGTACTTC.

CDR3 nucleotide sequence: TGTGCCAGCTCTCAACAGGGGGAAGAGACCCAGTACTTC. Its protein product is CASSQQGEETQYF. The chain links TRBV18 to TRBJ2-5; 8 bases are a match to TRBD1. Looked up from germline, CDR1 is KGHSH and CDR2 is LQKENI. V gave up 6 bases and J gave up 3 bases; unmatched junction bases: 3. The CDR3 has 13 amino acids.

This sequence joins TRBV11-3 and TRBJ1-1, with D tentatively TRBD1 (6 bases). The CDR3 covers 13 residues. V dropped 2 bases and J dropped 3 bases, with 7 bases sitting between them. Germline loops: CDR1 SGHNT, CDR2 YENEEA. The DNA for the CDR3 is TGTGCCAGCAGCTTAAAGGGGGACACTGAAGCTTTCTTT. Amino acid sequence: CASSLKGDTEAFF.

V is TRBV7-6 and J is TRBJ2-7; possibly TRBD1 for D (5 bases). This CDR3 comprises 13 residues. Trimming removed 2 bases from V and 6 bases from J, with 11 bases in between. CDR1 SGHVS and CDR2 FNYEAQ come from the germline V gene. CDR3 sequence: CASSLLGVGEQYF. In nucleotides, the CDR3 is TGTGCCAGCAGCTTATTAGGGGTAGGCGAGCAGTACTTC.

This chain connects TRBV27 to TRBJ2-7; the D gene is possibly TRBD2 (5 bases). Trimming cost V 2 bases and J 2 bases, with 16 bases left between them. This CDR3 contains 16 residues. The germline gives CDR1 MNHEY, CDR2 SMNVEV (reference sequence). The CDR3 protein is CASSLEAGAATYEQYF. CDR3 DNA: TGTGCCAGCAGTTTAGAAGCAGGAGCGGCAACCTACGAGCAGTACTTC.

The V gene is TRBV14, the J gene TRBJ2-1, with 10 nucleotides matching TRBD1. The V gene end was trimmed by 1 base and the J gene end by 4 bases; junction bases not matched to a gene: 10. From germline, CDR1 is SGHDN and CDR2 FVKESK. The CDR3 covers 18 residues. CDR3 sequence: CASSQVGTGAPFYNEQFF. DNA for the CDR3: TGTGCCAGCAGCCAAGTTGGGACAGGGGCACCTTTTTACAATGAGCAGTTCTTC.

J is TRBJ1-1 and V is TRBV11-3; D gene uncertain. CDR1 and CDR2 from the germline V gene are SGHNT and YENEEA. The V end was cut by 1 base, the J end by 3 bases, with 9 bases between. The CDR3 totals 14 residues. CDR3 nucleotides: TGTGCCAGCAGCTTAGGTGGCGGCTACACTGAAGCTTTCTTT. This codes for CASSLGGGYTEAFF.

CDR3 region: CAWQPDGHYEQYF. The CDR3 nucleotides read TGTGCCTGGCAGCCTGATGGGCACTACGAGCAGTACTTC. V is TRBV30 and J is TRBJ2-7; D remains unclear. Germline lookup yields CDR1 GTSNPN and CDR2 SVGIG (reference sequence). Trimming took off 5 bases at V and 3 bases at J, with 14 bases between the two ends. The CDR3 runs to 13 residues.

This chain uses TRBV6-6 with TRBJ1-2; the D is unclear. V was trimmed by 2 bases and J by 1 base, leaving 8 bases between them. The germline V gene encodes CDR1 MNHNY and CDR2 SVGAGI (reference sequence). This CDR3 region has 14 residues. CDR3 region: CASSYVGGNYGYTF. CDR3 in DNA: TGTGCCAGCAGTTACGTCGGCGGTAACTATGGCTACACCTTC.

The DNA for the CDR3 is TGTGCCTGGAGTAAACGGGAAAATACAGATACGCAGTATTTT. Amino acids: CAWSKRENTDTQYF. The chain couples TRBV30 to TRBJ2-3, with D perhaps TRBD2 (5 bases). The CDR3 has 14 residues. V lost 2 bases to trimming and J lost 3 bases, with 12 bases between them. Germline V gene data show CDR1 as GTSNPN and CDR2 as SVGIG (reference sequence).

This clone was counted between two and nine times. V gene TRBV9 combines with J gene TRBJ2-7; 9 nucleotides align to TRBD1. The V segment lost 4 bases and the J segment 4 bases; nucleotides outside the gene matches: 6. Germline-derived CDR1 and CDR2 are SGDLS and YYNGEE. This CDR3 has 14 residues. The CDR3 sequence: CASSPTGGYYEQYF. The CDR3 bases are TGTGCCAGCAGCCCAACAGGGGGCTATTACGAGCAGTACTTC.

V gene TRBV19 combines with J gene TRBJ2-1; tentative D call: TRBD2 (5 bases). Trimming removed 3 bases from V and 0 bases from J, with 12 bases in between. Germline V lookup: CDR1 LNHDA, CDR2 SQIVND (reference sequence). The CDR3 spans 16 residues. The CDR3 loop is CASSIDGGLSYNEQFF. CDR3 DNA: TGTGCCAGTAGTATTGACGGCGGACTCTCCTACAATGAGCAGTTCTTC. The variable domain in full, completed from reference TRBV19 and TRBJ2-1, reads DGGITQSPKYLFRKEGQNVTLSCEQNLNHDAMYWYRQDPGQGLRLIYYSQIVNDFQKGDIAEGYSVSREKKESFPLTVTSAQKNPTAFYLCASSIDGGLSYNEQFFGPGTRLTVL.

The chain couples TRBV7-2 to TRBJ1-2, with 8 bases lining up with TRBD1. This CDR3 contains 14 residues. CDR1 is SGHTA and CDR2 is FQGNSA in the germline V gene. The ends lost 4 bases at V and 6 bases at J; junction bases unmatched: 7. This chain's CDR3 is CASSWTGYSDGYTF. The CDR3 nucleotides are TGTGCCAGCAGCTGGACAGGGTACTCGGATGGCTACACCTTC.

This clone is a singleton in its sample. CDR3 DNA sequence: TGTGCCAGCAGTTACCCGGACACCTACGAGCAGTACTTC. Translated, it gives CASSYPDTYEQYF. The chain has TRBV6-6 and TRBJ2-7, with D maybe TRBD1 (5 bases). This CDR3 is built from 13 residues. The germline V and J ends were trimmed by 2 bases and 2 bases, with 7 bases remaining between them. Germline CDR1 is MNHNY and CDR2 is SVGAGI (reference sequence).

The J gene is TRBJ2-3, the V gene TRBV18; tentative D call: TRBD2 (6 bases). V shed 2 bases and J shed 5 bases, with 8 bases lying between them. Germline-derived CDR1 and CDR2 are KGHSH and LQKENI. CDR3 size: 13 residues. The CDR3 nucleotides are TGTGCCAGCTCACCAGCGGGGTTAGATACGCAGTATTTT. This encodes CASSPAGLDTQYF.

This clone was observed a handful of times. V and J are TRBV19 and TRBJ1-1; no clear D. The V and J ends lost 6 bases and 11 bases respectively, with 16 bases between them. The germline V gene encodes CDR1 LNHDA and CDR2 SQIVND (reference sequence). The CDR3 runs to 12 residues. CDR3 loop: CASSLNTGGAFF. In DNA, the CDR3 is TGTGCCAGTAGCCTTAATACCGGAGGGGCTTTCTTT.

V usage is TRBV19 and J usage is TRBJ2-1; 9 bases line up with TRBD1. From germline, CDR1 is LNHDA and CDR2 SQIVND (reference sequence). The CDR3 totals 17 residues. The V segment lost 5 bases and the J segment 3 bases; nucleotides outside the gene matches: 11. The CDR3 region is CASSGGSRTGDYNEQFF. DNA for the CDR3: TGTGCCAGTAGTGGGGGTTCTCGGACAGGGGACTACAATGAGCAGTTCTTC.

The genes are TRBV9 and TRBJ2-2, with D possibly matching TRBD2 (5 bases). The germline gives CDR1 SGDLS, CDR2 YYNGEE. The CDR3 is 17 amino acids. The V and J ends lost 2 bases and 0 bases respectively, with 14 bases between them. In DNA, the CDR3 is TGTGCCAGCAGCGTGTTTCCCGGGAATTCGAACACCGGGGAGCTGTTTTTT. Encoded protein: CASSVFPGNSNTGELFF.

This clone showed up just a few times. The CDR3 DNA is TGTGCCAGCAGACATCTAACCGGGGAGACCCAGTACTTC. It specifies CASRHLTGETQYF. The V gene is TRBV5-6, the J gene TRBJ2-5, with D unresolved. Germline V gene data show CDR1 as SGHDT and CDR2 as YYEEEE. Deletions cut 5 bases from V and 5 bases from J, with 13 bases between. This CDR3 is 13 amino acids long.

The V call is TRBV30, the J call TRBJ2-5, with TRBD2 matching over 13 bases. This CDR3 is built from 16 residues. Per germline, CDR1 GTSNPN and CDR2 SVGIG (reference sequence). V was clipped by 3 bases and J by 3 bases; unmatched bases: 7. CDR3 amino acids: CAWRGRTSGSKETQYF. The CDR3 DNA reads TGTGCCTGGAGGGGTAGGACTAGCGGGAGTAAAGAGACCCAGTACTTC.

J is TRBJ2-1 and V is TRBV30; 15 nucleotides match TRBD2. This CDR3 spans 16 amino acids. Germline V gives CDR1 GTSNPN, CDR2 SVGIG (reference sequence). The V and J ends lost 2 bases and 3 bases, in that order; junction bases with no gene match: 2. The CDR3 region has the DNA TGTGCCTGGAGTAAGGGACTAGCGGGAGGCTACAATGAGCAGTTCTTC. It yields the protein CAWSKGLAGGYNEQFF.

The chain is built from TRBV5-1 and TRBJ2-5; 11 bases line up with TRBD2. Trimming cost V 7 bases and J 4 bases; bases outside gene matches: 15. Germline CDR1 reads SGHRS; CDR2 reads YFSETQ. This CDR3 has 17 amino acids. CDR3 sequence (DNA): TGCGCCAGCGGGAGTACAGGGGTTGGGACTAGCGGAGAGACCCAGTACTTC. This codes for CASGSTGVGTSGETQYF. Full variable domain (missing parts from reference TRBV5-1 and TRBJ2-5): KAGVTQTPRYLIKTRGQQVTLSCSPISGHRSVSWYQQTPGQGLQFLFEYFSETQRNKGNFPGRFSGRQFSNSRSEMNVSTLELGDSALYLCASGSTGVGTSGETQYFGPGTRLLVL.

The rearrangement uses TRBV5-4 and TRBJ1-1; TRBD1 matches 7 bases. V gave up 4 bases and J gave up 3 bases; unmatched junction bases: 6. CDR1 SGHNT and CDR2 YYREEE come from the germline V gene (reference sequence). The CDR3 contains 14 residues. The CDR3 reads CASSADRRYTEAFF. The CDR3 bases are TGTGCCAGCAGCGCGGACAGGCGGTACACTGAAGCTTTCTTT.

This chain links TRBV28 with TRBJ2-5; 8 bases agree with TRBD2. Losses at the gene ends were 6 bases for V and 5 bases for J; bases not matched to a gene: 11. Germline CDR1 and CDR2: MDHEN and SYDVKM. The CDR3 runs to 15 residues. The CDR3 nucleotides read TGTGCCAGCAGGGGAGCGGGAGATGGAGAGGAGACCCAGTACTTC. It translates to CASRGAGDGEETQYF.

This sequence joins TRBV7-2 and TRBJ2-3; perhaps TRBD2 as D (6 bases). The CDR3 spans 13 residues. V was shortened by 4 bases and J by 3 bases, with 8 bases between the two germline ends. The germline V gene has CDR1 SGHTA and CDR2 FQGNSA. CDR3 in amino acids: CASSSSVTDTQYF. For the CDR3, the DNA is TGTGCCAGCAGCTCTAGCGTGACAGATACGCAGTATTTT.